The clone carrying this T cell receptor beta chain was seen ten or more times. Its target is unknown. After removal of 8 bases from V and 4 bases from J, the junction contained 8 bases not matched to a gene. Germline lookup yields CDR1 SGHTA and CDR2 FQGNSA. CDR3 size: 14 residues. This sample is part of a study of CD8 T cells in ankylosing spondylitis. General study findings and limits: Earlier work had already found some motif variants in reactive arthritis synovial fluid and blood. The clones that were linked to disease were reported to be significantly enriched in matched synovial fluid samples from ankylosing spondylitis patients. Among TCR beta sequences, a motif of under ten highly homologous variants appeared characteristic of ankylosing spondylitis blood.

Construction of TCR beta libraries was performed using quantitative 5'-RACE with molecular barcodes. TCRdb reanalysed the 5' RACE reads using MiXCR and keeps one entry per CDR3 protein. The table records about 190,000 distinct CDR3 sequences, 10% to 15% of them present only once. V usage is TRBV7-2 and J usage is TRBJ2-3; 8 bases agree with TRBD2. What was sequenced was blood, either unsorted or a sorted T cell fraction (not recorded which). The receptor comes from a female donor with ankylosing spondylitis or in good health (not recorded which). For the CDR3, the DNA is TGTGCCAGCGCTCGGGAGGGTTACGCAGATACGCAGTATTTT. It translates to CASAREGYADTQYF. Looking up the rest from reference TRBV7-2 and TRBJ2-3 gives the full variable domain: GAGVSQSPSNKVTEKGKDVELRCDPISGHTALYWYRQSLGQGLEFLIYFQGNSAPDKSGLPSDRFSAERTGGSVSTLTIQRTQQEDSAVYLCASAREGYADTQYFGPGTRLTVL.